This passage covers 29 T cell receptor beta chains from one sample sequenced in a study of CXCR3-negative and CXCR3-positive naive CD8 T cells. The TRB cDNA libraries were prepared by 5' RACE with UMI labels. TCRdb reprocessed the 5' RACE reads, with one entry per CDR3 protein and no DNA. The table counts approximately 38,000 distinct CDR3 sequences; more than 7.5% lies in the top ten. Sequencing was done on a sample of memory CD8+ T cells from blood. Receptor source: a human donor in good health. Some clones in this sample may be carry-over from other donors' samples.

The CDR3 region is CASSDRIQVYEQYF. This chain uses TRBV2 with TRBJ2-7. CDR1 is SNHLY and CDR2 is FYNNEI in the germline V gene. The CDR3 sequence is 14 residues long.

The V and J genes are TRBV13 and TRBJ2-7; as DNA is missing, the TRBD1 call by TCRdb cannot be tested. Per germline, CDR1 PRHDT and CDR2 FYEKMQ (reference sequence). The CDR3 has 16 amino acids. Here the CDR3 reads CASSAGGGLRSDEQYF. The full variable domain, with the rest looked up from reference TRBV13 and TRBJ2-7, is AAGVIQSPRHLIKEKRETATLKCYPIPRHDTVYWYQQGPGQDPQFLISFYEKMQSDKGSIPDRFSAQQFSDYHSELNMSSLELGDSALYFCASSAGGGLRSDEQYFGPGTRLTVT.

This sequence joins TRBV6-5 and TRBJ2-7; with no DNA, the TCRdb D assignment of TRBD1 cannot be verified. Germline V gene lookup returns CDR1 MNHEY and CDR2 SVGAGI. The CDR3 loop spans 14 amino acids. CDR3 sequence reads: CASSPQGVRYEQYF.

CDR3 in amino acids: CAWMGLAGGHFVDIQYF. The chain uses TRBV30 and TRBJ2-4; lacking DNA, the TRBD2 call made by TCRdb goes unchecked. This CDR3 comprises 17 residues. Germline V gives CDR1 GTSNPN, CDR2 SVGIG (reference sequence).

J is TRBJ2-1 and V is TRBV7-7; TCRdb returns TRBD1, unconfirmable since there is no DNA. The CDR3 length is 14 residues. Germline CDR1 and CDR2: SSHAT and FNYEAQ (reference sequence). The chain's CDR3 is CASSLERGINEQFF.

The chain has TRBV12-3 or TRBV12-4 and TRBJ2-2. There are 13 residues in the CDR3. CDR3 region: CASSSQNTGELFF.

The chain is built from TRBV5-1 and TRBJ2-7; there is no DNA to check the TCRdb D call of TRBD2. The CDR3 is 15 amino acids. Germline V CDR1 and CDR2: SGHRS, YFSETQ. CDR3 amino acids: CASSQPGLAPYEQYF.

The chain joins TRBV7-9 to TRBJ2-7; checking the TCRdb D call of TRBD1 is not possible without DNA. Germline V gene data show CDR1 as SEHNR and CDR2 as FQNEAQ (reference sequence). CDR3 length: 14 amino acids. Here the CDR3 reads CASSPRTGGYEQYF.

The V call is TRBV29-1, the J call TRBJ2-2; TCRdb picks TRBD2, but there is no DNA to check that call. Germline V gene data show CDR1 as SQVTM and CDR2 as ANQGSEA. The CDR3 sequence is 14 residues long. The CDR3 protein is CSVERAGNTGELFF.

This clonotype is called large (0.1 to 1%) based on its frequency. The chain joins TRBV6-2 or TRBV6-3 to TRBJ2-7; checking the TCRdb D call of TRBD1 is not possible without DNA. The CDR3 runs to 13 residues. CDR1 and CDR2 from the germline V gene are MNHEY and SVGEGT. The CDR3 is CATIGHFADEQYF.

V is TRBV7-9 and J is TRBJ2-5; the TCRdb call, TRBD1, lacks DNA for checking. In germline, CDR1 is SEHNR, CDR2 FQNEAQ (reference sequence). CDR3 length equals 17 residues. The CDR3 loop is CASSLLGANREQETQYF.

This sequence joins TRBV9 and TRBJ1-2. The CDR3 extends over 14 amino acids. Per the germline V gene, CDR1 is SGDLS and CDR2 is YYNGEE. This chain's CDR3 is CASSGVGRSYGYTF.

This sequence joins TRBV4-3 and TRBJ2-1; lacking DNA, the TRBD2 call made by TCRdb goes unchecked. The length of the CDR3 is 17 residues. CDR1 is LGHNA, CDR2 YSLEER, per germline. The CDR3 reads CASSQTLGGLVGNEQFF.

The rearrangement uses TRBV27 and TRBJ1-1; the TCRdb call, TRBD1, lacks DNA for checking. In germline, CDR1 is MNHEY, CDR2 SMNVEV (reference sequence). CDR3 length: 15 amino acids. The CDR3 is CASSQRQEMNTEAFF.

The CDR3 loop is CSVPDRASNYGYTF. The genes are TRBV29-1 and TRBJ1-2; TCRdb gives TRBD1 as the D gene, but with no DNA this cannot be confirmed. This CDR3 region has 14 residues. In germline, CDR1 is SQVTM, CDR2 ANQGSEA.

The chain links TRBV27 to TRBJ2-7. CDR3 length: 13 residues. Germline assignment: CDR1 MNHEY and CDR2 SMNVEV (reference sequence). CDR3 region: CASSLSASYEQYF.

J is TRBJ2-5 and V is TRBV27; TCRdb outputs TRBD1, but without DNA this stays unchecked. The CDR3 runs to 11 residues. Germline values: CDR1 MNHEY, CDR2 SMNVEV (reference sequence). CDR3 protein: CASTTGGTQYF.

The chain has TRBV7-9 and TRBJ2-7. Germline values: CDR1 SEHNR, CDR2 FQNEAQ (reference sequence). The CDR3 sequence is 11 residues long. The CDR3 loop reads CASSSDYEQYF.

The chain combines TRBV10-3 with TRBJ2-2. CDR3 size: 13 residues. CDR1 and CDR2 from the germline V gene are ENHRY and SYGVKD. The CDR3 is CAISESKTGELFF.

This chain uses TRBV11-2 with TRBJ2-3; TCRdb proposes TRBD2, but this gene call is untestable without DNA. The CDR3 runs 16 residues. CDR1 SGHAT and CDR2 FQNNGV come from the germline V gene. This CDR3 reads CASSLSGGYFTDTQYF.

The J gene is TRBJ2-1, the V gene TRBV29-1. The CDR3 is made up of 14 amino acids. Germline lookup yields CDR1 SQVTM and CDR2 ANQGSEA. The CDR3 loop is CSVFLGVSYNEQFF.

This rearrangement joins TRBV7-9 to TRBJ2-7. Per the germline V gene, CDR1 is SEHNR and CDR2 is FQNEAQ (reference sequence). The CDR3 extends over 13 amino acids. The CDR3 is CASSRTASYEQYF.

The chain carries TRBV3-1 and TRBJ2-1; TCRdb designates TRBD2, a call that cannot be tested without DNA. This CDR3 has 15 amino acids. Germline lookup yields CDR1 LGHDT and CDR2 YNNKEL (reference sequence). CDR3 amino acids: CASSPGLGFIYEQFF.

Measured by frequency, this clonotype is large (0.1 to 1%). The CDR3 reads CASSLSGGGIYEQYF. The chain combines TRBV7-6 with TRBJ2-7; TCRdb picks TRBD1, but there is no DNA to check that call. CDR3 length: 15 residues. CDR1 SGHVS and CDR2 FNYEAQ come from the germline V gene.

The chain carries TRBV12-3 or TRBV12-4 and TRBJ1-1. This CDR3 region has 14 residues. CDR3 region: CASSRTAWNTEAFF.

This sequence joins TRBV27 and TRBJ2-1; TCRdb proposes TRBD2, but this gene call is untestable without DNA. CDR1 is MNHEY, CDR2 SMNVEV, per germline (reference sequence). The CDR3 has 12 amino acids. The CDR3 loop is CASSLGSNEQFF.

The rearrangement uses TRBV6-5 and TRBJ2-2; the D gene TCRdb calls, TRBD2, cannot be checked with no DNA. Germline values: CDR1 MNHEY, CDR2 SVGAGI. The CDR3 has 15 amino acids. The CDR3 reads CASSYYAGNSGELFF.

The rearrangement joins TRBV7-6 to TRBJ2-7; the D gene TCRdb calls, TRBD2, cannot be checked with no DNA. Per the germline V gene, CDR1 is SGHVS and CDR2 is FNYEAQ. The CDR3 sequence is 17 residues long. The CDR3 protein is CASSLPKSRGYSYEQYF.

J is TRBJ1-5 and V is TRBV6-2 or TRBV6-3. The CDR3 has 16 residues. CDR1 and CDR2 from the germline V gene are MNHEY and SVGEGT. CDR3: CASTYSLRYSNQPQHF.